Here is one T cell receptor (beta chain) with its context. This clone's antigen is unknown. Base qualities are not provided; no much larger clone lies one nucleotide away. The sample originates from a study of response to subunit inactivated influenza vaccine listed by TCRdb under 2018. As for the study more broadly: To follow how T cells responded to a trivalent subunit inactivated influenza vaccine, the researchers relied on deep quantitative profiling of the T cell receptor repertoire.

Libraries were built with RT-PCR. Instrument used: Illumina HiSeq 2500. The public sequencing data were trimmed at Q25 with fastp and processed into clonotypes with MiXCR by TCRdb, which kept only in-frame beta chains. Every distinct CDR3 protein forms one entry, paired with its most common genes and DNA. The sample profile shows about 610,000 distinct CDR3 sequences; approximately 15% of them were found once. Around 10% of the sample belongs to the ten largest clones. Based on the germline V gene, the CDR1 and CDR2 sequences are SGDLS and YYNGEE. The CDR3 spans 16 residues, from the cysteine through the phenylalanine. Of all the DNA, just the CDR3 is kept, 48 bases in frame from base 1. From V the trimming removes 4 bases and from J it removes 0 bases, while the gene matches leave 9 bases of the junction unaccounted for. The full study reports these points: The authors proposed that each seasonal influenza vaccination may bring in only a limited number of new T cells.

The receptor was derived from a man aged 45-65 years who received an inactivated influenza vaccine. Donor details come from another sample of the same person, matched by shared clones. The sequence links TRBV9 to TRBJ2-7; TRBD2 lines up with 8 middle nucleotides. Material: PBMCs from blood, obtained 12 days after vaccination. The DNA is TGTGCCAGCAGCCCTACCGGCGGGAGGAGCTCCTACGAGCAGTACTTC. Its product reads: CASSPTGGRSSYEQYF.